This passage covers 14 T cell receptor beta chains from one sample sequenced in a study of T cells in Graves' hyperthyroidism and ophthalmopathy. TCR beta CDR3 region amplification was performed from RNA transcripts. First-round RT-PCR of the TCR CDR3 relied on the HTBI primer set. TCRdb redid the calling of the multiplex PCR reads with MiXCR, one entry per CDR3 protein. Of fewer than 400,000 distinct CDR3 sequences listed, 15% to 19% were seen once; the top ten hold about 27%. The specimen sequenced was blood. Source of these receptors: a woman between 18 and 29 years old with Graves' hyperthyroidism that later progressed to Graves' ophthalmopathy.

Ten or more counts support this clonotype. V is TRBV5-1 and J is TRBJ2-7; D possibly corresponds to TRBD1 (6 bases). Trimming stripped 0 bases from V and 6 bases from J, with 19 bases between. Germline V gene lookup returns CDR1 SGHRS and CDR2 YFSETQ. The CDR3 spans 16 residues. The CDR3 DNA sequence: TGCGCCAGCAGCTTGGTCCAGGGGAGACCCCTGGGCGAGCAGTACTTC. It specifies CASSLVQGRPLGEQYF.

CDR3 residues: CASKGSSNQPQHF. CDR3 coding DNA: TGTGCCAGCAAGGGCAGTAGCAATCAGCCCCAGCATTTT. The chain is built from TRBV12-3 or TRBV12-4 and TRBJ1-5; D unresolved. The CDR3 sequence is 13 residues long. Trimming cost V 7 bases and J 0 bases, with 7 bases left between them.

This clonotype was detected only once. Given a much more abundant clone one base away, this may be a read error. This chain uses TRBV5-1 with TRBJ1-2; D is possibly TRBD1 (5 bases). Germline V gene lookup returns CDR1 SGHRS and CDR2 YFSETQ. Trimming stripped 0 bases from V and 9 bases from J, with 15 bases between. The length of the CDR3 is 14 residues. The CDR3 loop reads CASSLAGQTRSYTF. DNA of the CDR3: TGCGCCAGCAGCTTGGCCGGACAAACGCGGAGCTACACCTTC.

At least ten counts were recorded for this clonotype. The CDR3 sequence: CASRQASSTDTQYF. CDR3 DNA: TGTGCCAGCAGGCAGGCCTCTAGCACAGATACGCAGTATTTT. This sequence joins TRBV28 and TRBJ2-3; no clear D gene. The germline V gene encodes CDR1 MDHEN and CDR2 SYDVKM. This CDR3 region has 14 residues. The V and J ends lost 6 bases and 0 bases respectively, with 10 bases between them.

This clonotype was found a few times. Written as DNA, the CDR3 is TGTGCCAGCAGTCAGGGGGCACCATCCTACAATGAGCAGTTCTTC. Translated, it gives CASSQGAPSYNEQFF. The chain couples TRBV6-1 to TRBJ2-1; TRBD1 aligns across 8 bases. V lost 5 bases, J lost 1 base, and 4 bases stayed unmatched. The CDR3 has 15 residues. CDR1 is MNHNS, CDR2 SASEGT, per germline.

This clonotype was seen many times. The chain combines TRBV28 with TRBJ2-7; 7 positions agree with TRBD1. CDR3 length: 16 residues. V lost 5 bases to trimming and J lost 6 bases; unmatched junction nucleotides: 16. The V gene's germline CDR1 is MDHEN and CDR2 SYDVKM. CDR3 in DNA: TGTGCCAGCAGTGACCCGGGAAGGGGGCGAATCTCCGAGCAGTACTTC. It codes for CASSDPGRGRISEQYF.

This clonotype was seen only a few times. This rearrangement joins TRBV5-1 to TRBJ2-5; 10 bases agree with TRBD2. CDR3 size: 15 residues. The junction had 5 bases not matched to a gene; V was cut back by 4 bases and J by 2 bases. Germline loops: CDR1 SGHRS, CDR2 YFSETQ. The CDR3 DNA reads TGCGCCAGCAGCAACGTAGCGGGGGGACAAGAGACCCAGTACTTC. Encoded protein: CASSNVAGGQETQYF.

The V call is TRBV5-6, the J call TRBJ1-5; the D is unclear. CDR1 is SGHDT, CDR2 YYEEEE, per germline. V lost 4 bases and J lost 6, with 17 bases in between. The CDR3 covers 15 residues. The chain's CDR3 is CASSLRTAPGQPQHF. Written as DNA, the CDR3 is TGTGCCAGCAGCCTCCGGACGGCACCGGGTCAGCCCCAGCATTTT.

This clonotype was observed a handful of times. The chain combines TRBV7-8 with TRBJ2-3, with TRBD2 as a possible D gene (6 bases). CDR1 is SGHVS, CDR2 FQNEAQ, per germline. V dropped 3 bases and J dropped 6 bases, with 10 bases sitting between them. This CDR3 is 13 amino acids long. CDR3 amino acids: CASSFSGSDTQYF. DNA for the CDR3: TGTGCCAGCAGCTTTAGCGGTTCGGATACGCAGTATTTT.

This chain joins TRBV30 and TRBJ2-3, with D unclear. This CDR3 has 12 amino acids. The germline CDR1 and CDR2 sequences are GTSNPN and SVGIG (reference sequence). The ends were cut back, 7 bases at V and 3 bases at J, with 11 bases in the middle. CDR3 in amino acids: CASTGRTDTQYF. Written as DNA, the CDR3 is TGTGCCTCGACTGGGCGAACAGATACGCAGTATTTT.

In this sample, this clonotype turned up many times. The chain carries TRBV10-3 and TRBJ1-1, with D hard to call. V gave up 2 bases and J gave up 3 bases, with 13 bases separating them. Germline V gene data show CDR1 as ENHRY and CDR2 as SYGVKD. The CDR3 sequence is 15 residues long. CDR3 sequence (DNA): TGTGCCATCAGTGAGATCGGTCGGCGTGACACTGAAGCTTTCTTT. It translates to CAISEIGRRDTEAFF.

Many counts were recorded for this clonotype. The chain recombines TRBV5-1 with TRBJ2-3; 8 bases are shared with TRBD2. Germline loops: CDR1 SGHRS, CDR2 YFSETQ. Trimming cost V 0 bases and J 1 base; bases outside gene matches: 4. CDR3 length equals 16 residues. As DNA, the CDR3 is TGCGCCAGCAGCTTGGTCAGCGGGAGTGGCACAGATACGCAGTATTTT. Translating it yields CASSLVSGSGTDTQYF.

This clonotype was picked up many times. This chain connects TRBV7-2 to TRBJ2-7, with 12 bases that match TRBD2. Germline CDR1 reads SGHTA; CDR2 reads FQGNSA. Trimming took 5 bases from V and 4 from J; bases not matched to a gene: 6. The CDR3 length is 15 residues. The CDR3 DNA reads TGTGCCAGCAGCCCCACCGGGACTAGCGGGTACGAGCAGTACTTC. Encoded protein: CASSPTGTSGYEQYF.

About this clonotype itself: The germline gene is not matched at one end of the junction; a read error may be the cause. This chain connects TRBV6-2 or TRBV6-3 to TRBJ2-1; no clear D gene. The CDR3 totals 14 residues. Germline assignment: CDR1 MNHEY and CDR2 SVGEGT. Here the CDR3 reads CASMGLQRKNGQFF. In DNA form, the CDR3 reads TGTGCCAGCATGGGCCTGCAACGAAAAAATGGGCAGTTCTTC.